A selection of T cell receptor beta chains follows, all from one sample in a study of blood T cell repertoires in COVID-19. Clones were read by immunoSEQ multiplex PCR, and TCRdb kept only the in-frame ones, dropping some. The sample carries 240,000 or so clones, less than 90% recorded once. The sample taken for sequencing was peripheral blood. The receptors were sampled from a man in his fifties or sixties with acute or convalescent COVID-19. CDR3s include the opening cysteine and the closing phenylalanine or tryptophan. Each record gives: CDR3 length, J gene, D gene, clone size, V gene, CDR3 DNA, CDR3 protein. D genes are given only for firm matches. For some rows the clone size is stated as once, few or many, or as a class when expanded; others skip it.

15	TRBJ1-1	TRBD1	.	TRBV28	TGTGCCAGCAGTTTGCGGCAGGGGGCGAGGTCTGAAGCTTTCTTT	CASSLRQGARSEAFF
18	TRBJ1-5	TRBD1	.	TRBV27	TGTGCCAGCAGTCCTCAGGGGGCGCTTGTTTCGGGTAATCAGCCCCAGCATTTT	CASSPQGALVSGNQPQHF
15	TRBJ2-7	TRBD2	few	TRBV6-5	TGTGCCAGCAGGGGAGGACTAGCGGGAGTCTACGAGCAGTACTTC	CASRGGLAGVYEQYF
14	TRBJ1-5	.	.	TRBV24-1	TGTGCCACCAGTGATTCCACAGGGTTTCAGCCCCAGCATTTT	CATSDSTGFQPQHF
14	TRBJ2-1	TRBD2	.	TRBV7-2	TGTGCCAGCAGCTTAGAAGGGGCGGGAGGTGAGCAGTTCTTC	CASSLEGAGGEQFF
15	TRBJ1-5	.	.	TRBV2	TGTGCCAGCAGGACAGACAGGAGTAGCAATCAGCCCCAGCATTTT	CASRTDRSSNQPQHF
11	TRBJ1-1	.	.	TRBV19	TGTGCCAGTAGACAACACGCTGAAGCTTTCTTT	CASRQHAEAFF
12	TRBJ1-1	.	once	TRBV28	TGTGCCAGCAGTTTAAAGGGGACTGTTGCTTTCTTT	CASSLKGTVAFF
14	TRBJ2-7	TRBD1	.	TRBV5-1	TGCGCCAGCAGCCTAGGACAGGTAGGAGATGAGCAGTACTTC	CASSLGQVGDEQYF
14	TRBJ2-3	TRBD1	.	TRBV28	TGTGCCAGCACCCGACAGGGGGAAGGGGATACGCAGTATTTT	CASTRQGEGDTQYF
14	TRBJ2-3	TRBD1	.	TRBV6-5	TGTGCCAGCATCAAGGACAGGGGAGGGGATACGCAGTATTTT	CASIKDRGGDTQYF
17	TRBJ2-1	TRBD2	.	TRBV5-1	TGCGCCAGCAGCTTCTACCTACGGACTAGCGGGAGGGATGAGCAGTTCTTC	CASSFYLRTSGRDEQFF
15	TRBJ2-7	.	.	TRBV4-2	TGTGCCAGCAGCCAAGTCTTGGGGGCCGGGTACGAGCAGTACTTC	CASSQVLGAGYEQYF
16	TRBJ1-6	.	.	TRBV13	TGTGCCAGCAGCTTAGGCGGGAGACAGTTGAATTCACCCCTCCACTTT	CASSLGGRQLNSPLHF
16	TRBJ1-3	.	.	TRBV30	TGTGCCTGGAGTGCCCTAGCGTTCAGCTCTGGAAACACCATATATTTT	CAWSALAFSSGNTIYF
13	TRBJ1-3	.	.	TRBV6-5	TGTGCCAGCTTCGACTCATCTGGAAACACCATATATTTT	CASFDSSGNTIYF
15	TRBJ2-5	TRBD2	once	TRBV9	TGTGCCAGCAGCGTTTCCAGCGGGATCCAAGAGACCCAGTACTTC	CASSVSSGIQETQYF
16	TRBJ2-3	TRBD2	.	TRBV5-1	TGCGCCAGCAGCTTCGGGACTAGCGGGTTTGGCGCTACGCAGTATTTT	CASSFGTSGFGATQYF
13	TRBJ2-2	.	.	TRBV9	TGTGCCAGCAGCCCCAGAGGGACCGGGGAGCTGTTTTTT	CASSPRGTGELFF
14	TRBJ1-5	.	.	TRBV24-1	TGTGCCACCGGGGGGGAAAATAGCAATCAGCCCCAGCATTTT	CATGGENSNQPQHF
12	TRBJ2-7	TRBD2	.	TRBV29-1	TGCAGCGCTAGGCCAACGGGGGGCGAGCAGTACTTC	CSARPTGGEQYF
13	TRBJ2-7	.	.	TRBV3-1/TRBV3-2	TGTGCCAGCAGCCGTCGGCGGAACTACGAGCAGTACTTC	CASSRRRNYEQYF